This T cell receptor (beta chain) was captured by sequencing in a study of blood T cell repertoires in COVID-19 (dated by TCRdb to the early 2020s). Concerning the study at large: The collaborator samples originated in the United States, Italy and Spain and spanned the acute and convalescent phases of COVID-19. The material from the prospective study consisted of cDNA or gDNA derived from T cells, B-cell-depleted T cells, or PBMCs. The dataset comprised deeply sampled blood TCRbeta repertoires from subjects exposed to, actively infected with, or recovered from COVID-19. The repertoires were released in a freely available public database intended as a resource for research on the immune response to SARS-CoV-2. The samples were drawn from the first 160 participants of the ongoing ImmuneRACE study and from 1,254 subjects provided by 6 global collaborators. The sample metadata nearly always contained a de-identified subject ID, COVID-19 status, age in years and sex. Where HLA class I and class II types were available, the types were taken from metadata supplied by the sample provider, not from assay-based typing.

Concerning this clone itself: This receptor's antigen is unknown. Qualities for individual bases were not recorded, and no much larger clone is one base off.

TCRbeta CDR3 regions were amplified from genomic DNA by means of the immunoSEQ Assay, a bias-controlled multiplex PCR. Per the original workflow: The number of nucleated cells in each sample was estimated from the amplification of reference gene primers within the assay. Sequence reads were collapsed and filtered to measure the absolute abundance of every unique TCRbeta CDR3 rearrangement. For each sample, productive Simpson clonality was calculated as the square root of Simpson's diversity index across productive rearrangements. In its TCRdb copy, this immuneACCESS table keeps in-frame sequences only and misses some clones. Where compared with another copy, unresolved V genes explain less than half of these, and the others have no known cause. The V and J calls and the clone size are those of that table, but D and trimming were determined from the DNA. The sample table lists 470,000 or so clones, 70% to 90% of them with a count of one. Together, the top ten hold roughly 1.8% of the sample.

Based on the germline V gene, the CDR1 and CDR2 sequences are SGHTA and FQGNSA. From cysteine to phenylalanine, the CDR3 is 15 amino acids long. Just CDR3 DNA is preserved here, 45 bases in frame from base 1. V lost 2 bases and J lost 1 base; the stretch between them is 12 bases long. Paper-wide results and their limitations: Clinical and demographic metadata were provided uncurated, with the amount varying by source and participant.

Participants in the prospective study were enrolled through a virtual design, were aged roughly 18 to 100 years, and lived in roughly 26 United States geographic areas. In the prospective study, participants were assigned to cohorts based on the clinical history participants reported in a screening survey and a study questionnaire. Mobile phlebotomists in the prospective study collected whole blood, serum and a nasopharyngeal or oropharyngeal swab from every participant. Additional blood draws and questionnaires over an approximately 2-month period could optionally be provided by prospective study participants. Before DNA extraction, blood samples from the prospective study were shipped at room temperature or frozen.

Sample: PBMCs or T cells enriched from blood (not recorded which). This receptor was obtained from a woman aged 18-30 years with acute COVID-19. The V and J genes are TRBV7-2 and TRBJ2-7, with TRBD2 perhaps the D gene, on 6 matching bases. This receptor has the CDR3 CASSLIETSSYEQYF. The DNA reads TGTGCCAGCAGCTTAATTGAGACTAGTTCCTACGAGCAGTACTTC.